This T cell receptor (beta chain) emerged from a study of identical twins. Study-level results: The study found excess low generation probability among twin-shared out-of-frame alpha sequences. The study based its conclusions on cross-sectional statistical analysis and did not follow the same donors.

Template switching added a universal primer site, and cDNA bore unique molecular identifiers. Each CDR3 protein gets one entry after TCRdb re-called the 5' RACE reads with MiXCR. This table holds a few hundred thousand distinct CDR3 sequences, 13% to 15% found once. This clonotype turned up a few times. No antigen is known for it. Germline V gives CDR1 MNHNS, CDR2 SASEGT. J gave up 8 bases and V 6 bases, and 9 bases lay outside the gene matches. This CDR3 has 14 residues. This same sample was also taken into another study, of yellow fever vaccine responses in identical twins.

This TCR came from a young woman in good health. Source material: CD4+ T cells sorted from blood. This sequence joins TRBV6-1 and TRBJ1-4; 7 bases are a match to TRBD1. CDR3 in DNA: TGTGCCAGCAGGCCACAGGGGAGAAACGAAAAACTGTTTTTT. It is translated as CASRPQGRNEKLFF.